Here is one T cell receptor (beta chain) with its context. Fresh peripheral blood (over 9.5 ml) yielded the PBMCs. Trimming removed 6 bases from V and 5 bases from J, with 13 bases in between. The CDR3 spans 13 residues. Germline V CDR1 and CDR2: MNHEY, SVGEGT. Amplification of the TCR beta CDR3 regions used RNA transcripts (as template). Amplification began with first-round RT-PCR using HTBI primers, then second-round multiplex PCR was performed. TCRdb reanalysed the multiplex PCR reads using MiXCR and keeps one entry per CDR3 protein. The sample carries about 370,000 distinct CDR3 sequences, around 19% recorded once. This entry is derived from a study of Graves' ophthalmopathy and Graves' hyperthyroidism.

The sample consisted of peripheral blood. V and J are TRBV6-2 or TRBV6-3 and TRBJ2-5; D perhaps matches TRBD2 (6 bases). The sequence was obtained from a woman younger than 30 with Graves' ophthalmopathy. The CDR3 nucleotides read TGTGCCAGCAGACCCCTGGCGGGGGAGACCCAGTACTTC. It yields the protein CASRPLAGETQYF.